This T cell receptor (beta chain) was sequenced for a study of blood T cell repertoires in COVID-19. Study details: Sites across the United States, Italy and Spain contributed samples from acute and convalescent COVID-19. T cells, B-cell-depleted T cells, or PBMCs provided the cDNA or gDNA that served as material.

This CDR3 has 18 residues. The germline gives CDR1 SGHTA, CDR2 FQGNSA. The ends were cut back, 1 base at V and 4 bases at J, with 17 bases in the middle. In the authors' methods: Amplification of reference gene primers was used by the study to estimate nucleated cell counts. Profiled with immunoSEQ multiplex PCR; TCRdb holds only in-frame clones, not every one. That table furnishes V, J and clone size, whereas the DNA furnished D and trimming. The sample has over 110,000 clones; approximately 88% are singletons. The source is a woman between 45 and 65 years old with acute or convalescent COVID-19. The rearrangement joins TRBV7-2 to TRBJ1-6; D may be TRBD1 (6 bases). Sequenced: peripheral blood. In nucleotides, the CDR3 is TGTGCCAGCAGCTTAGTGTTCCGGGCAGGGGATTATAATTCACCCCTCCACTTT. It is translated as CASSLVFRAGDYNSPLHF. The full variable domain, completed using reference TRBV7-2 and TRBJ1-6, is GAGVSQSPSNKVTEKGKDVELRCDPISGHTALYWYRQSLGQGLEFLIYFQGNSAPDKSGLPSDRFSAERTGGSVSTLTIQRTQQEDSAVYLCASSLVFRAGDYNSPLHFGNGTRLTVT.